This T cell receptor (beta chain) was observed in a study of CD8 T cells in Susac syndrome. Study details: Susac syndrome patients were untreated, on corticosteroids with some adding intravenous immunoglobulin, or on intravenous immunoglobulin only.

Study-wide points: TCR sequencing and HLA analysis covered a relatively small number of individuals.

A quantity of about 0.45 to 1 ug RNA underwent reverse transcription using random hexamers. In TCRdb, the immunoSEQ multiplex PCR reads were re-called with MiXCR into one record per CDR3 protein. The profile shows 240,000 or so distinct CDR3 sequences, about 95% of them singletons. While CD8+ and CD4+ T cells were isolated negatively, TEMRA cells were enriched by FACS. Notes on this clonotype: Its antigen is currently unknown.

Sequences were obtained from CD4+ T cells from PBMCs. The sequence derives from a human donor with Susac syndrome.

The chain's CDR3 is CASKQGAAAQHF. The CDR3 region has the DNA TGTGCCAGCAAACAGGGCGCGGCGGCCCAGCATTTT. This rearrangement joins TRBV12-3 or TRBV12-4 to TRBJ1-5; TRBD1 is a possible D gene (6 bases). Deletions cut 7 bases from V and 11 bases from J, with 15 bases between. This CDR3 contains 12 residues.